The 4 T cell receptor beta chains reported below all come from one sample, sequenced in a study of blood T cell repertoires in COVID-19. Profiling relied on immunoSEQ multiplex PCR, and the TCRdb table lists in-frame clones only, not all of them. The sample includes 15,000 to 20,000 clones, 85% of them seen just once. Input material: peripheral blood. These receptors came from a man older than 75 with acute or convalescent COVID-19.

V and J are TRBV5-1 and TRBJ1-1, with D possibly TRBD1 on 6 matching bases. Trimming stripped 1 base from V and 0 bases from J, with 13 bases between. This CDR3 has 16 residues. The germline gives CDR1 SGHRS, CDR2 YFSETQ. The CDR3 reads CASSLSRGQLNTEAFF. The CDR3 region has the DNA TGCGCCAGCAGCTTGAGCCGTGGACAGTTGAACACTGAAGCTTTCTTT.

This clone was seen more than once but under ten times. This chain joins TRBV11-2 and TRBJ1-2; maybe TRBD1 (5 bases). Trimming pared 5 bases from V and 2 bases from J, leaving 21 bases between. Germline CDR1 reads SGHAT; CDR2 reads FQNNGV. The CDR3 sequence is 17 residues long. CDR3 sequence reads: CASSLPPVDIGNYGYTF. In DNA, the CDR3 is TGTGCCAGCAGCCTCCCACCCGTGGACATTGGAAACTATGGCTACACCTTC.

The rearrangement links TRBV4-2 to TRBJ1-6; tentative D call: TRBD1 (5 bases). Per germline, CDR1 LGHNA and CDR2 YNFKEQ. The ends were cut back, 0 bases at V and 9 bases at J, with 15 bases in the middle. The CDR3 contains 16 residues. The CDR3 is CASSQEWEGFGSPLHF. In nucleotides, the CDR3 is TGTGCCAGCAGCCAAGAGTGGGAGGGGTTCGGTTCACCCCTCCACTTT.

The chain links TRBV6-1 to TRBJ2-2; D unclear. The CDR3 length is 14 residues. Germline values: CDR1 MNHNS, CDR2 SASEGT. V gave up 6 bases and J gave up 6 bases, with 14 bases separating them. CDR3 nucleotide sequence: TGTGCCAGCAGGGAGTCGGTGTCCTCCGGGGAGCTGTTTTTT. This gives the protein CASRESVSSGELFF.